A selection of T cell receptor beta chains follows, all from one sample in a study of T cell responses to AZD1222 COVID-19 vaccine. Data came from immunoSEQ multiplex PCR; TCRdb stores just in-frame clones and leaves some out. This table has more than 95,000 clones, around 89% appearing once. Specimen: peripheral blood, collected 28 days after the second AZD1222 dose. These TCRs come from an adult who received the AZD1222 COVID-19 vaccine. Both conserved end residues are part of each CDR3. The D gene is left open where the match is weak.

TRBJ2-5 | NA | TRBV28 | CASKPNVWGERQETQYF | TGTGCCAGCAAACCCAACGTCTGGGGGGAACGCCAAGAGACCCAGTACTTC
TRBJ2-3 | NA | TRBV7-9 | CASSRTYGTTDTQYF | TGTGCCAGCAGCCGAACTTACGGGACCACAGATACGCAGTATTTT
TRBJ1-5 | NA | TRBV6-6 | CASSFNRESQPQHF | TGTGCCAGCAGTTTCAACAGGGAAAGTCAGCCCCAGCATTTT
TRBJ2-7 | TRBD2 | TRBV24-1 | CATSDYAGEGTYEQYF | TGTGCCACCAGTGATTATGCGGGGGAGGGAACCTACGAGCAGTACTTC
TRBJ1-1 | NA | TRBV19 | CASSIDRQGLFPEAFF | TGTGCCAGTAGTATAGATCGGCAGGGGTTGTTCCCTGAAGCTTTCTTT
TRBJ2-7 | TRBD2 | TRBV7-8 | CASSLALAGGPGEQYF | TGTGCCAGCAGCTTAGCACTAGCGGGGGGGCCTGGCGAGCAGTACTTC
TRBJ2-6 | TRBD1 | TRBV5-1 | CASTFGDRGISGANVLTF | TGCGCCAGCACCTTCGGGGACAGGGGCATCTCTGGGGCCAACGTCCTGACTTTC
TRBJ1-1 | NA | TRBV9 | CASSVGTARLDEAFF | TGTGCCAGCAGCGTAGGAACGGCCCGTCTTGATGAAGCTTTCTTT
TRBJ2-7 | TRBD2 | TRBV5-1 | CASSLVPLNSGSPREQYF | TGCGCCAGCAGCTTGGTGCCGCTAAATAGCGGGAGTCCTCGGGAGCAGTACTTC
TRBJ1-2 | NA | TRBV5-1 | CASSSGQTYTF | TGCGCCAGCAGCTCGGGACAAACCTACACCTTC
TRBJ1-1 | NA | TRBV28 | CASSSPNTEAFF | TGTGCCAGCAGTTCCCCGAACACTGAAGCTTTCTTT
TRBJ2-7 | NA | TRBV7-2 | CASSRSSSSYEQYF | TGTGCCAGCAGCCGCAGTTCAAGCTCCTACGAGCAGTACTTC
TRBJ2-7 | NA | TRBV5-6 | CASSFYRAFSYEQYF | TGTGCCAGCAGCTTTTACAGGGCTTTTTCCTACGAGCAGTACTTC
TRBJ2-2 | NA | TRBV6-4 | CASSSREGGELFF | TGTGCCAGCAGTTCCCGTGAGGGCGGGGAGCTGTTTTTT
TRBJ2-3 | NA | TRBV4-2 | CASSQTRRDTQYF | TGTGCCAGCAGCCAAACCCGGAGGGATACGCAGTATTTT
TRBJ1-4 | NA | TRBV19 | CASIMAGRGATNEKLFF | TGTGCCAGTATCATGGCTGGGAGGGGAGCAACTAATGAAAAACTGTTTTTT
TRBJ2-4 | TRBD1 | TRBV7-2 | CASSLVPGGARNF | TGTGCCAGCAGCTTAGTTCCAGGGGGCGCAAGGAACTTC
TRBJ2-3 | NA | TRBV29-1 | CSESGETSTDTQYF | TGCAGCGAGTCAGGGGAAACTAGCACAGATACGCAGTATTTT